This T cell receptor (beta chain) originates from a study of T cells after yellow fever vaccination. Study details: Some fractions had low cell numbers, and these were prepared with SMART-Seq v4 Ultra Low Input. Overall study findings and caveats: A large majority of primary-vaccination clones showed up again after the booster (approximately 96% CD4, 85% to 90% CD8). Sorted repertoires could include abundant contaminating clonotypes from bulk cells.

The V gene's germline CDR1 is SGHRS and CDR2 YFSETQ. Trimming removed 5 bases from V and 3 bases from J; junction bases left unmatched: 5. The CDR3 consists of 14 residues. The authors made TCR cDNA by 5'RACE template switching, adding a universal primer site and UMIs. TCRdb re-analysed the 5' RACE reads in MiXCR, keeping a single row per CDR3 protein. The sample has 450,000 to 600,000 distinct CDR3 sequences, less than 20% seen once; the top ten hold roughly 17%. This clonotype was seen a handful of times. What it binds is unknown. The sample was PBMCs, taken about 5 days after the first yellow fever vaccination. The receptor comes from a man aged 18 to 29 who received the YFV17D yellow fever vaccine. The chain joins TRBV5-1 to TRBJ2-5; 9 bases map to TRBD2. As DNA, the CDR3 is TGCGCCAGCAGAACCCGGACTAGCGAAGAGACCCAGTACTTC. Encoded protein: CASRTRTSEETQYF. Combining the CDR3 with reference TRBV5-1 and TRBJ2-5 gives the whole variable domain KAGVTQTPRYLIKTRGQQVTLSCSPISGHRSVSWYQQTPGQGLQFLFEYFSETQRNKGNFPGRFSGRQFSNSRSEMNVSTLELGDSALYLCASRTRTSEETQYFGPGTRLLVL.